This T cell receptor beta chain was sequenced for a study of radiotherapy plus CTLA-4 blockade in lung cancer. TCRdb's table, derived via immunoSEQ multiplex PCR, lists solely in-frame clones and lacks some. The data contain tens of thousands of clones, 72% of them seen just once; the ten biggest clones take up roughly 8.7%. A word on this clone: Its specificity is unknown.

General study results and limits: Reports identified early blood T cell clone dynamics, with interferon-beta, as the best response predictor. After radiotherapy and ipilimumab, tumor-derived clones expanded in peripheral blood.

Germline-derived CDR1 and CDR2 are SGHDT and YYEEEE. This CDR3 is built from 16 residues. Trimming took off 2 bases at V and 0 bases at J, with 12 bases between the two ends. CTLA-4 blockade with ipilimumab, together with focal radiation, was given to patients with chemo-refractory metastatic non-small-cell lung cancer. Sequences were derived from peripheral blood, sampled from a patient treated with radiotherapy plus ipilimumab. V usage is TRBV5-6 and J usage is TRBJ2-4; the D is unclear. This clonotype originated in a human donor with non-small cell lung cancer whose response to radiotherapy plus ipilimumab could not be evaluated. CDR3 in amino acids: CASSFRRILAKNIQYF. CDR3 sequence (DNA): TGTGCCAGCAGCTTTCGGAGAATTCTAGCCAAAAACATTCAGTACTTC.